The 16 T cell receptor beta chains reported below all come from one sample, sequenced in a study of cytomegalovirus exposure and HLA in healthy donors. 13 Jbeta primers and 60 Vbeta primers were used for the PCR. Clones were read by immunoSEQ multiplex PCR, and TCRdb kept only the in-frame ones, dropping some. The table lists about 190,000 clones, 65% to 85% of them singletons, with 1.5% to 2% in the top ten. The sequenced sample was PBMCs. Source of these receptors: a man between 18 and 29 years old in good health and CMV-seronegative.

V is TRBV20-1 and J is TRBJ2-1; D might be TRBD2 (5 bases). Between the trimmed V and J ends, which lost 5 bases and 9 bases, there was a span of 11 bases. Germline V gene sequence: CDR1 DFQATT, CDR2 SNEGSKA (reference sequence). This CDR3 contains 11 residues. CDR3 region: CSAPRGGEQFF. The CDR3, as DNA: TGCAGTGCTCCCCGTGGAGGTGAGCAGTTCTTC.

Here the CDR3 reads CATSRGWEDAETQYF. The CDR3, as DNA: TGTGCCACCAGCAGGGGCTGGGAGGATGCGGAGACCCAGTACTTC. This chain uses TRBV15 with TRBJ2-5; a possible D gene is TRBD2 (6 bases). Germline CDR1 and CDR2: LNHNV and YYDKDF (reference sequence). With 3 bases removed from V and 5 bases from J, the gap between germline ends came to 16 bases. The CDR3 spans 15 residues.

This clone was counted only a few times. This sequence joins TRBV27 and TRBJ1-3; no firm D call. The germline CDR1 and CDR2 sequences are MNHEY and SMNVEV (reference sequence). This CDR3 spans 13 amino acids. V shed 3 bases and J shed 2 bases, with 5 bases lying between them. The CDR3 protein is CASSFGAGNTIYF. The CDR3 nucleotides read TGTGCCAGCAGTTTTGGAGCTGGAAACACCATATATTTT.

The chain is built from TRBV7-9 and TRBJ1-3; 7 bases fit TRBD1. J gave up 2 bases and V 1 base, and 2 bases lay outside the gene matches. Germline CDR1 SEHNR, CDR2 FQNEAQ (reference sequence). The CDR3 runs 15 residues. This CDR3 is CASSLGRGTGNTIYF. The CDR3 DNA is TGTGCCAGCAGCTTAGGCAGGGGGACTGGAAACACCATATATTTT.

This clone was counted between two and nine times. The gene calls are TRBV23-1 and TRBJ2-5; D ambiguous. TRBV23-1 is filed as an ORF, its function uncertain. The CDR3 has 13 residues. V lost 9 bases to trimming and J lost 3 bases, with 14 bases between them. The CDR3: CARRADLEETQYF. CDR3 nucleotides: TGCGCCAGACGAGCTGACTTGGAAGAGACCCAGTACTTC.

V and J are TRBV7-9 and TRBJ1-4; possibly TRBD1 for D (6 bases). V dropped 5 bases and J dropped 11 bases, with 12 bases sitting between them. Germline-derived CDR1 and CDR2 are SEHNR and FQNEAQ (reference sequence). CDR3 length: 12 residues. CDR3 sequence: CASSNGGQKLFF. In DNA, the CDR3 is TGTGCCAGCAGCAACGGAGGACAGAAACTGTTTTTT.

This chain uses TRBV11-2 with TRBJ1-1; D gene unclear. The CDR3 spans 15 residues. Germline V gives CDR1 SGHAT, CDR2 FQNNGV. Trimming took off 4 bases at V and 4 bases at J, with 16 bases between the two ends. This chain's CDR3 is CASSSVRGRGTEAFF. CDR3 sequence (DNA): TGTGCCAGCAGCTCCGTAAGAGGGCGCGGCACTGAAGCTTTCTTT.

A word on this clone: A junction boundary mismatches the germline segment, possibly from a read error. The gene calls are TRBV14 and TRBJ2-7, with a tentative D call TRBD1 (6 bases). The CDR3 spans 13 residues. Germline V CDR1 and CDR2: SGHDN, FVKESK. In nucleotides, the CDR3 is TGTGCCAGCAGCCAGTTGGGACAATACGGGCAGTACTTC. Translation gives CASSQLGQYGQYF.

A word on this clone: The same CDR3 is also encoded by other DNA sequences in this sample. The rearrangement joins TRBV7-8 to TRBJ2-5; 11 positions agree with TRBD2. Germline-derived CDR1 and CDR2 are SGHVS and FQNEAQ. This CDR3 is 16 amino acids long. Trimming cost V 5 bases and J 2 bases; bases outside gene matches: 7. The CDR3 loop is CASSILAGGPQETQYF. In DNA, the CDR3 is TGTGCCAGCAGCATCCTAGCGGGGGGCCCACAAGAGACCCAGTACTTC.

This clone was recorded only once. V is TRBV12-1 and J is TRBJ2-3; no check of the table's D call, TRBD2, against the DNA was made. TRBV12-1 is a pseudogene locus. The length of the CDR3 is 19 residues. CDR3 in amino acids: CASSHETSGRETSTDTQYF. The CDR3 DNA is TGTGCCAGCAGCCACGAGACTAGCGGGAGAGAAACTAGCACAGATACGCAGTATTTT.

The chain joins TRBV7-2 to TRBJ2-1; 12 bases are a match to TRBD2. Unmatched junction bases numbered 8, after V lost 4 bases and J lost 10 bases. The CDR3 has 15 amino acids. CDR1 and CDR2 (germline): SGHTA, FQGNSA. The CDR3: CASSSSSGGASEQFF. As DNA, the CDR3 is TGTGCCAGCAGCTCCTCTAGCGGGGGGGCTTCCGAGCAGTTCTTC.

CDR3 DNA: TGTGCCAGCAGTTTATTGGGGCAGCCCACTGAAGCTTTCTTT. Translating it yields CASSLLGQPTEAFF. The V call is TRBV27, the J call TRBJ1-1; possibly TRBD1 for D (5 bases). The CDR3 contains 14 residues. V was trimmed by 1 base and J by 4 bases, leaving 10 bases between them. The germline V gene has CDR1 MNHEY and CDR2 SMNVEV (reference sequence).

There are a few counts of this clone. The chain employs TRBV7-8 and TRBJ1-1, with D perhaps matching TRBD1 (5 bases). The V gene's germline CDR1 is SGHVS and CDR2 FQNEAQ. V gave up 2 bases and J gave up 2 bases, with 15 bases separating them. This CDR3 is built from 16 residues. The CDR3 region is CASSLISRGPNTEAFF. CDR3 sequence (DNA): TGTGCCAGCAGCTTAATTTCTAGGGGTCCAAACACTGAAGCTTTCTTT. Filled out from reference TRBV7-8 and TRBJ1-1, the complete variable domain reads GAGVSQSPRYKVAKRGQDVALRCDPISGHVSLFWYQQALGQGPEFLTYFQNEAQLDKSGLPSDRFFAERPEGSVSTLKIQRTQQEDSAVYLCASSLISRGPNTEAFFGQGTRLTVV.

The gene calls are TRBV5-1 and TRBJ1-2; D may be TRBD1 (5 bases). Germline loops: CDR1 SGHRS, CDR2 YFSETQ. This CDR3 comprises 14 residues. V was trimmed by 2 bases and J by 4 bases, leaving 12 bases between them. CDR3 DNA: TGCGCCAGCAGCTTAGGGGAGGGGAGCTATGGCTACACCTTC. Translated: CASSLGEGSYGYTF.

The chain couples TRBV4-1 to TRBJ1-1, with a possible D match to TRBD1 (6 bases). Germline CDR1 MGHRA, CDR2 YSYEKL. The CDR3 has 16 amino acids. V was trimmed by 2 bases and J by 6 bases, leaving 19 bases between them. In nucleotides, the CDR3 is TGCGCCAGCAGCCAAACTATACGAGGGGGATTGGCTGAAGCTTTCTTT. It encodes CASSQTIRGGLAEAFF.

To note about this clone: One end of the junction is discordant with germline, which a read error may explain. The chain employs TRBV28 and TRBJ2-1; D perhaps matches TRBD2 (5 bases). CDR1 and CDR2 (germline): MDHEN, SYDVKM. The CDR3 is 14 amino acids. The DNA for the CDR3 is TGTGTCAGCATTGAGGGTGACTCCTACAATGAGCAGTTCTTC. It codes for CVSIEGDSYNEQFF.